This T cell receptor beta chain is drawn from a study of PD-1 blockade in classical Hodgkin lymphoma. Broader study findings: Complete responders showed a baseline diversity that resembled the diversity of newly diagnosed patients. Healthy donors reportedly exceeded newly diagnosed patients in baseline TCR diversity.

Relapse after autologous stem cell transplantation occurred in every patient, and brentuximab vedotin exposure varied. Comments on this clone: Its cognate antigen is unknown.

Assay: immunoSEQ multiplex PCR; the TCRdb copy retains only in-frame clones and omits some. Of approximately 17,000 clones in the sample, 65% to 90% were seen once. The V segment lost 6 bases and the J segment 6 bases; nucleotides outside the gene matches: 15. This CDR3 has 18 residues. In germline, CDR1 is WNHNN, CDR2 SYGVQD (reference sequence). The receptor was isolated from a human donor with classical Hodgkin lymphoma. V is TRBV10-1 and J is TRBJ2-7; the match to TRBD2 covers 15 bases. Sequencing was performed on peripheral blood mononuclear cells (PBMCs), taken at baseline. The CDR3 DNA reads TGCGCCAGCAGCCCAGGGGGACTAGCGGGAGGCTACCTTGGCGAGCAGTACTTC. It is translated as CASSPGGLAGGYLGEQYF.